This TCR beta chain was retrieved from a study of T cell repertoires in cytomegalovirus infection. Study overall: Peptides in the study included HLA-C-restricted and HLA-B-restricted CMV epitopes. Public signatures in TCR beta pointed to CMV infection and matching HLA type.

This clonotype is a singleton in its sample. Its antigen remains unidentified. The junction had 7 bases not matched to a gene; V was cut back by 3 bases and J by 2 bases. This CDR3 is 15 amino acids long. Germline-derived CDR1 and CDR2 are SGHRS and YFSETQ. Study-wide findings and caveats: HLA-C-restricted CMV clonotypes gave the most frequent clonotype in two of eight donors.

MiXCR was run by TCRdb on the reads, yielding one entry per CDR3 protein. This table holds fewer than 350,000 distinct CDR3 sequences, about 28% found once. The chain couples TRBV5-1 to TRBJ1-1, with 7 bases identical to TRBD1. The TCR comes from a human donor in good health (CMV status not recorded). Some clones in this sample may be carry-over from other donors' samples. The sequenced sample was cultured PBMCs, obtained from culture after CMV antigen stimulation. The CDR3 spells CASSYTGTENTEAFF. The CDR3 bases are TGCGCCAGCAGCTATACTGGGACAGAAAACACTGAAGCTTTCTTT.